This TCR beta chain was recorded in a study of cytomegalovirus exposure and HLA in healthy donors. A note on this clone: What it recognizes is unknown. This CDR3 is also generated by other DNA sequences in the sample.

Notes on the study in general: HLA alleles were associated with 17,000 or so TCR beta sequences in a later analysis at 0.05 false discovery rate.

60 Vbeta and 13 Jbeta primers were used in PCR. Clones were read by immunoSEQ multiplex PCR, and TCRdb kept only the in-frame ones, dropping some. This sample has 110,000 or so clones, with around 73% found just once. The V segment lost 2 bases and the J segment 6 bases; nucleotides outside the gene matches: 8. The CDR3 is 15 residues long. CDR1 MRHNA and CDR2 SNTAGT come from the germline V gene. The V gene is TRBV6-4, the J gene TRBJ2-3; 7 bases match TRBD2. The TCR originated in a woman under 40 in good health and CMV-seropositive. Material for sequencing was PBMCs. The CDR3: CASSDGSSGIDTQYF. CDR3 coding DNA: TGTGCCAGCAGTGACGGCTCCAGCGGGATTGATACGCAGTATTTT.